This entry features one TCR beta chain sequence. Antigen: not known. Germline CDR1 is SGHRS and CDR2 is YFSETQ. The length of the CDR3 is 15 residues. V was pared by 4 bases and J by 2 bases, with 16 bases between. This entry is derived from a study of circulating and synovial CD4+ cells in juvenile arthritis. Sequencing used immunoSEQ multiplex PCR; TCRdb keeps in-frame clones, though not all of them. The profile shows tens of thousands of clones, 90% to 95% of them singletons. Study results and limitations: Bulk blood CD4 repertoires were more diverse than these. Compared with bulk blood, circulating pathogenic-like lymphocytes shared substantially more CDR3 sequences with synovial T cells. Shared-clonotype fractions with synovium likely underestimate full repertoire overlap. CPL versus bulk CD4 samples: T cell genome counts differed by at least an order of magnitude.

The sequence came from a human donor with juvenile idiopathic arthritis. Material: CD4+ T cells from blood. The V call is TRBV5-1, the J call TRBJ2-7; D possibly corresponds to TRBD1 (6 bases). In DNA, the CDR3 is TGCGCCAGCAGCCCGGGCCACCGGGACACCTACGAGCAGTACTTC. Translating it yields CASSPGHRDTYEQYF.